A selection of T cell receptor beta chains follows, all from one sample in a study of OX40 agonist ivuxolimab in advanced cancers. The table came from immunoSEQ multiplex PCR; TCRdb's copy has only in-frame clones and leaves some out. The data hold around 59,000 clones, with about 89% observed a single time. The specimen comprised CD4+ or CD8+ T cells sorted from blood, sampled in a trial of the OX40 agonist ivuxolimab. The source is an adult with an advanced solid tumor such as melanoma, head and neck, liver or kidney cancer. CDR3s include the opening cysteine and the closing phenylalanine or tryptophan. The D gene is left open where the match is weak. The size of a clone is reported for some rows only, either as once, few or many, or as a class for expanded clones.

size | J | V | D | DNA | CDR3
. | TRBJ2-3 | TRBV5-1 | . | TGCGCCAGCACCCCGGGAGAGCAGACAGATACGCAGTATTTT | CASTPGEQTDTQYF
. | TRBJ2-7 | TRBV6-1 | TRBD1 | TGTGCCAGCCACCGGGACAGGGTTTTCTACGAGCAGTACTTC | CASHRDRVFYEQYF
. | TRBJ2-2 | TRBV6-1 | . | TGTGCCAGCATTAGGGAAGCGAACACCGGGGAGCTGTTTTTT | CASIREANTGELFF
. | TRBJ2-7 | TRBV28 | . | TGTGCCAGCAGTCCTCCCGGTTCGGCAGGGGCTATATACGAGCAGTACTTC | CASSPPGSAGAIYEQYF
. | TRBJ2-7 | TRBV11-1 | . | TGTGCCAGCAGCTTAGGAGACGTGGGATTCTACGAGCAGTACTTC | CASSLGDVGFYEQYF
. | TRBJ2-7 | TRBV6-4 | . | TGTGCCAGCAGGATGCCGGAGGAGCAGTACTTC | CASRMPEEQYF
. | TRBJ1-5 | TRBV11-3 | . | TGTGCCAGCCTCAGGGGACCCAGGAACCCGTATAGCAATCAGCCCCAGCATTTT | CASLRGPRNPYSNQPQHF
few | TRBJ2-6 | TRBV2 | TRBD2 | TGTGCCAGCGTAGAAGTAGCGGGAGGTTCGGGGGCCAACGTCCTGACTTTC | CASVEVAGGSGANVLTF
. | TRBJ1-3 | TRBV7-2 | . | TGTGCCAGCAGCAGTGGCAGCCTAAGGAGCTCTGGAAACACCATATATTTT | CASSSGSLRSSGNTIYF
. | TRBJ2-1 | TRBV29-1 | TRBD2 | TGCAGCGTTGATTTACTAGCGGGGGTCTTCAATGAGCAGTTCTTC | CSVDLLAGVFNEQFF
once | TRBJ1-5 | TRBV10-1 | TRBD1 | TGCGCCAGCAGTGATCCCGGACAGGAGGGTCAGCCCCAGCATTTT | CASSDPGQEGQPQHF
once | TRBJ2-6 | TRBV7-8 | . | TGTGCCAGCAGCTTTGGGGGCCAGCTGGCCAACGTCCTGACTTTC | CASSFGGQLANVLTF
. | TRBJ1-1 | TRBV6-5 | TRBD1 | TGTGCCAGCAGTTACACCTTTACAGGGGGTGACACTGAAGCTTTCTTT | CASSYTFTGGDTEAFF
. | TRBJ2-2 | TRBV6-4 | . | TGTGCCAGCAGTTCCGAATCTACCGGGGAGCTGTTTTTT | CASSSESTGELFF
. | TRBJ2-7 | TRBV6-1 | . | TGTGCCAGCAGTCAAACCATGGAGGGCGAGCAGTACTTC | CASSQTMEGEQYF
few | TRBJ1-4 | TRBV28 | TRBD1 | TGTGCCAGCAGTTTGACAGGGTTACCTAATGAAAAACTGTTTTTT | CASSLTGLPNEKLFF
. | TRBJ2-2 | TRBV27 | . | TGTGCCAGCAGTTCCAGCAGCAACGCCGGGGAGCTGTTTTTT | CASSSSSNAGELFF
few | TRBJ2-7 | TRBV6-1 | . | TGTGCCAGCACCACTCTAGCATCCTACGAGCAGTACTTC | CASTTLASYEQYF
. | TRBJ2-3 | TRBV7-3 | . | TGTGCCAGCAGCCCCCGCCTGGTGACAGATACGCAGTATTTT | CASSPRLVTDTQYF
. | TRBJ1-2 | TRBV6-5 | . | TGTGCCAGCAGTCCGGAGAGGGACCACTTCTATGGCTACACCTTC | CASSPERDHFYGYTF
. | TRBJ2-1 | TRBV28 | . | TGTGCCAGCAGTTGGGAAGTAGGGGCCTATGAGCAGTTCTTC | CASSWEVGAYEQFF
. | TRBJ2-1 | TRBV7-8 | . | TGTGCCAGCAGCTTCAGGGACACGTTCTACAATGAGCAGTTCTTC | CASSFRDTFYNEQFF
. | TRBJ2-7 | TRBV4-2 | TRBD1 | TGTGCCAGCAGCCAAGCAGCCGGGACAGGGGCCTACGAGCAGTACTTC | CASSQAAGTGAYEQYF
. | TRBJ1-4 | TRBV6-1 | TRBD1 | TGTGCCAGCAGTGAGGACAGGATTAATGAAAAACTGTTTTTT | CASSEDRINEKLFF
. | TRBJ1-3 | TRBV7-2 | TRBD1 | TGTGCCAGCAGCCCAAGCGGGACAGTCGGAAACACCATATATTTT | CASSPSGTVGNTIYF
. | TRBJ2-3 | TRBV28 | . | TGTGCCACCTACCCGAGGCAGGGTACAGATACGCAGTATTTT | CATYPRQGTDTQYF
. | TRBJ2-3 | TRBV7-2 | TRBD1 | TGTGCCAGCAGCTGGACAGGGGACAGCACAGATACGCAGTATTTT | CASSWTGDSTDTQYF
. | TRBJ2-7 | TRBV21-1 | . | TGTGCCAGCAGCAACCTAGCGGGGCCCTACGAGCAGTACTTC | CASSNLAGPYEQYF
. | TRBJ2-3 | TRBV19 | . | TGTGCCAGTAGTATTGCAGGGAGGATCACAGATACGCAGTATTTT | CASSIAGRITDTQYF
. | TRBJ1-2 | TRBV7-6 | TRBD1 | TGTGCCAGCAGCTACACGGGACAGGAGAGCTACACCTTC | CASSYTGQESYTF
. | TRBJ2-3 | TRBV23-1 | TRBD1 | TGCGCCAGCAGTCAACGCCCGACAGGGGGCGGTAGCACAGATACGCAGTATTTT | CASSQRPTGGGSTDTQYF
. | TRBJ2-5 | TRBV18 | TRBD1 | TGTGCCAGCTCGGGACAGTCATCCCAAGAGACCCAGTACTTC | CASSGQSSQETQYF
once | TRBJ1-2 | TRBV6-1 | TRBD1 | TGTGCCAGCAGCACGAGAGGGGGCCAGACTGGGGGCTACACCTTC | CASSTRGGQTGGYTF
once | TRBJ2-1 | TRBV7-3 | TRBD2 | TGTGCCAGCAGCTTTAGCGGGAGGGACAATGAGCAGTTCTTC | CASSFSGRDNEQFF
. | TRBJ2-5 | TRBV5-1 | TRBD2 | TGCGCCAGCAGCTTGGAAGAGCGGGAGTGGAAAGAGACCCAGTACTTC | CASSLEEREWKETQYF
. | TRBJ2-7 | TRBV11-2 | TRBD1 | TGTGCCAGCAGCTCGTTACAGGGGGCGGCATACGAGCAGTACTTC | CASSSLQGAAYEQYF
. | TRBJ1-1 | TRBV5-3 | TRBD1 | TGTGCCAGAAGCCCCCGTGGGACAGCTAACACTGAAGCTTTCTTT | CARSPRGTANTEAFF
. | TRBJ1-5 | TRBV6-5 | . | TGTGCCAGCAGTTACTCTGGCAGACCCAATCAGCCCCAGCATTTT | CASSYSGRPNQPQHF
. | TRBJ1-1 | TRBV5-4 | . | TGTGCCAGCAGCTTGGCTGGAGGAAGGGGGAACACTGAAGCTTTCTTT | CASSLAGGRGNTEAFF
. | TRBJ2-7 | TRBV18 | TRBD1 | TGTGCCAGCTCACAGAACTACAGGGGACACGAGCAGTACTTC | CASSQNYRGHEQYF
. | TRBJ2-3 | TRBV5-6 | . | TGTGCCAGCAGCTTCAGGGACGGCACAGATACGCAGTATTTT | CASSFRDGTDTQYF
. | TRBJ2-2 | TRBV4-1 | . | TGCGCCAGCAGCCAAGAAGAGATTACAGGGACCTTGGAGCTGTTTTTT | CASSQEEITGTLELFF
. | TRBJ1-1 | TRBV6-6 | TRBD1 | TGTGCCAGCGTGCGAGATACCAGACAGGGGGAGACTGAAGCTTTCTTT | CASVRDTRQGETEAFF
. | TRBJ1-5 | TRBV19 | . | TGTGCCAGTAGGGGGGACATGCTTCAGCCCCAGCATTTT | CASRGDMLQPQHF
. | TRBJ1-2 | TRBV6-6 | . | TGTGCCAGCAGCTCGGGCGACTCTGGGGAAGGGGTTGGCTACACCTTC | CASSSGDSGEGVGYTF
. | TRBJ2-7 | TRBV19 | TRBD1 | TGTGCCAGTAGTTCCCGACAGGGGCCCTACGAGCAGTACTTC | CASSSRQGPYEQYF
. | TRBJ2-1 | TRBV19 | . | TGTGCCAGTAGTATCCGGGAGGAGCAGTTCTTC | CASSIREEQFF
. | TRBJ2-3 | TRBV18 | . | TGTGCCAGCTCACCCTCCGGACGCACAGATACGCAGTATTTT | CASSPSGRTDTQYF
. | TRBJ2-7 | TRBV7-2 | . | TGTGCCAGCAGCCTCGGCCGAGGCCTCAACGAGCAGTACTTC | CASSLGRGLNEQYF
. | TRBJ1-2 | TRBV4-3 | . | TGCGCCAGCAGCCAAGATTTGGCACCCAACTATGGCTACACCTTC | CASSQDLAPNYGYTF
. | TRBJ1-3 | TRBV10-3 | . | TGTGCCATCAGTGGGGGACGGTCCAATTCTGGAAACACCATATATTTT | CAISGGRSNSGNTIYF
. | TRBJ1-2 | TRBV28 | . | TGTGCCAGCAGCCCTTCGGGCAGGTTATATGGCTACACCTTC | CASSPSGRLYGYTF
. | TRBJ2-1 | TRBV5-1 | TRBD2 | TGCGCCAGCCGTCCTCTAGCGGGAGGATCCTACAATGAGCAGTTCTTC | CASRPLAGGSYNEQFF